Each of the 16 T cell receptor beta chains below was sequenced from the same sample in a study of blood T cell repertoires in COVID-19. Profiled with immunoSEQ multiplex PCR; TCRdb holds only in-frame clones, not every one. This table has fewer than 250,000 clones, roughly 84% appearing once. Sequenced input: PBMCs or T cells enriched from blood (not recorded which). The receptors were gathered from a woman younger than 45 who had been exposed to COVID-19.

This sequence joins TRBV5-1 and TRBJ1-1; the match to TRBD1 covers 12 bases. V was clipped by 4 bases and J by 4 bases; unmatched bases: 5. Per the germline V gene, CDR1 is SGHRS and CDR2 is YFSETQ. The CDR3 spans 15 residues. The CDR3 spells CASSRDRGLSTEAFF. DNA of the CDR3: TGCGCCAGCAGCAGGGACAGGGGGCTGAGCACTGAAGCTTTCTTT.

The chain carries TRBV7-2 and TRBJ1-4; 9 bases agree with TRBD1. The trim removed 2 bases at V and 7 bases at J, leaving 5 bases unmatched. Germline lookup yields CDR1 SGHTA and CDR2 FQGNSA. The length of the CDR3 is 15 residues. The CDR3 region is CASSLSGTGREKLFF. In nucleotides, the CDR3 is TGTGCCAGCAGCTTATCCGGGACAGGGCGTGAAAAACTGTTTTTT.

The genes are TRBV2 and TRBJ2-4; TRBD2 matches at 11 bases. The V gene's germline CDR1 is SNHLY and CDR2 FYNNEI. Trimming took 8 bases from V and 9 from J; bases not matched to a gene: 9. CDR3 length: 14 amino acids. The chain's CDR3 is CASELAGGRSIQYF. In nucleotides, the CDR3 is TGTGCCAGCGAGCTAGCGGGGGGCCGCAGCATTCAGTACTTC.

This chain connects TRBV5-4 to TRBJ1-1; 7 bases line up with TRBD1. V shed 5 bases and J 5 bases; nucleotides not matched to a gene: 9. The CDR3 runs to 14 residues. Germline CDR1 and CDR2: SGHNT and YYREEE (reference sequence). CDR3 nucleotides: TGTGCCAGCAGGGACCAGGGGGTAGGGACTGAAGCTTTCTTT. Translation: CASRDQGVGTEAFF.

The chain uses TRBV7-2 and TRBJ1-1; TRBD1 matches at 11 bases. Trimming at V came to 4 bases and at J to 1 base, leaving 8 bases not matched to a gene. The CDR3 extends over 17 amino acids. CDR1 is SGHTA and CDR2 is FQGNSA in the germline V gene. CDR3 region: CASSWDRGRTRNTEAFF. The DNA for the CDR3 is TGTGCCAGCAGCTGGGACAGGGGGAGAACTCGGAACACTGAAGCTTTCTTT.

As DNA, the CDR3 is TGTGCCAGCAGCTACCCGGGACAGGGAACAGAGCAGTACTTC. Its protein is CASSYPGQGTEQYF. The chain uses TRBV5-6 and TRBJ2-7; 9 nucleotides line up with TRBD1. The CDR3 runs to 14 residues. The junction had 8 bases not matched to a gene; V was cut back by 3 bases and J by 7 bases. The germline CDR1 and CDR2 sequences are SGHDT and YYEEEE.

V gene TRBV29-1 combines with J gene TRBJ2-1; D is undetermined. The length of the CDR3 is 13 residues. Germline values: CDR1 SQVTM, CDR2 ANQGSEA. V lost 3 bases and J lost 1, with 7 bases in between. For the CDR3, the DNA is TGCAGCGTTGACGACGGGTCCTACAATGAGCAGTTCTTC. It codes for CSVDDGSYNEQFF.

The chain recombines TRBV6-4 with TRBJ2-3; the match to TRBD2 covers 8 bases. In germline, CDR1 is MRHNA, CDR2 SNTAGT. Trimming removed 4 bases from V and 6 bases from J; junction bases left unmatched: 9. The CDR3 has 15 residues. The CDR3 nucleotides are TGTGCCAGCAGTGTCCGCCGGGGGGGCCGTGATACGCAGTATTTT. Protein product: CASSVRRGGRDTQYF.

The V call is TRBV6-6, the J call TRBJ1-2, with 11 nucleotides matching TRBD1. The CDR3 consists of 13 residues. CDR1 and CDR2 (germline): MNHNY, SVGAGI (reference sequence). With 8 bases clipped from V and 4 bases from J, the junction kept 3 bases outside the gene matches. The CDR3 region has the DNA TGTGCCAGCGGTGGGACAGGGGGCTATGGCTACACCTTC. It yields the protein CASGGTGGYGYTF.

This clone has just one count. The V call is TRBV7-9, the J call TRBJ1-2; perhaps TRBD1 as D (6 bases). V lost 8 bases, J lost 3 bases, and 16 bases lay in between. The CDR3 is made up of 14 amino acids. Germline V gene lookup returns CDR1 SEHNR and CDR2 FQNEAQ (reference sequence). The CDR3: CASPGGGPDYGYTF. CDR3 bases: TGTGCCAGCCCGGGAGGGGGTCCGGACTATGGCTACACCTTC.

J is TRBJ1-1 and V is TRBV7-9; the D gene is possibly TRBD1 (5 bases). Trimming took off 6 bases at V and 5 bases at J, with 19 bases between the two ends. The CDR3 has 15 amino acids. Germline CDR1 SEHNR, CDR2 FQNEAQ (reference sequence). The CDR3 coding sequence is TGTGCCAGCAGTCCTAAGGCGGGGCTGAGGACTGAAGCTTTCTTT. As protein: CASSPKAGLRTEAFF.

This chain connects TRBV7-9 to TRBJ1-5; D call uncertain. Trimming removed 5 bases from V and 3 bases from J, with 8 bases in between. The CDR3 has 13 amino acids. The V gene's germline CDR1 is SEHNR and CDR2 FQNEAQ (reference sequence). In DNA form, the CDR3 reads TGTGCCAGCAGCCTCGGGTACAATCAGCCCCAGCATTTT. It encodes CASSLGYNQPQHF.

This clone was picked up a small number of times. This rearrangement joins TRBV18 to TRBJ1-2, with 8 bases lining up with TRBD1. This CDR3 is 13 amino acids long. Trimming removed 3 bases from V and 3 bases from J; junction bases left unmatched: 0. Looked up from germline, CDR1 is KGHSH and CDR2 is LQKENI. The CDR3 loop is CASSPGQDYGYTF. CDR3 sequence (DNA): TGTGCCAGCTCACCGGGACAGGACTATGGCTACACCTTC.

The V and J genes are TRBV20-1 and TRBJ2-3; D is unclear. Looked up from germline, CDR1 is DFQATT and CDR2 is SNEGSKA (reference sequence). Trimming pared 3 bases from V and 0 bases from J, leaving 10 bases between. The CDR3 loop spans 14 amino acids. Here the CDR3 DNA reads TGCAGTGCTAGTGGCGCGGTTAGCACAGATACGCAGTATTTT. Its protein product is CSASGAVSTDTQYF.

The gene calls are TRBV11-2 and TRBJ2-6, with D unclear. The germline gives CDR1 SGHAT, CDR2 FQNNGV. The V end was cut by 11 bases, the J end by 1 base, with 18 bases between. This CDR3 region has 16 residues. The CDR3 nucleotides are TGTGCCGGCCATACCCAAGAAATTTCTGGGGCCAACGTCCTGACTTTC. Residues: CAGHTQEISGANVLTF.

V gene TRBV9 combines with J gene TRBJ2-2, with 9 nucleotides matching TRBD1. The CDR3 consists of 16 residues. Trimming cost V 3 bases and J 3 bases; bases outside gene matches: 6. The germline V gene encodes CDR1 SGDLS and CDR2 YYNGEE. The CDR3 here is CASSAGQGLDTGELFF. CDR3 nucleotide sequence: TGTGCCAGCAGCGCAGGACAGGGGTTGGACACCGGGGAGCTGTTTTTT.